These T cell receptor beta chains were read from a single sample in a study of CXCR3-negative and CXCR3-positive naive CD8 T cells. One entry per CDR3 protein, without DNA, is what TCRdb gives after re-calling the 5' RACE reads. This sample contains 35,000 to 40,000 distinct CDR3 sequences. Sequencing was performed on memory CD8+ T cells from blood. The receptors derive from a human donor in good health. Some clones in this sample may be carry-over from other donors' samples. Both conserved end residues are part of each CDR3.

v_call	j_call	cdr3_aa
TRBV12-3/TRBV12-4	TRBJ1-5	CASTDRRAGQPQHF
TRBV28	TRBJ2-7	CASRTNRVPYEQYF
TRBV27	TRBJ1-1	CASKERQVLGAEAFF
TRBV20-1	TRBJ2-5	CSARGGTARETQYF
TRBV29-1	TRBJ1-2	CSVRDNQNYGYTF
TRBV5-1	TRBJ2-7	CASSESPAYEQYF
TRBV20-1	TRBJ2-7	CSAAGWQGQSYEQYF
TRBV12-3/TRBV12-4	TRBJ1-4	CASSFFPPDRPNEKLFF
TRBV7-2	TRBJ2-1	CASRVNLDFDEQFF
TRBV28	TRBJ2-7	CASNPPGQGYEQYF
TRBV29-1	TRBJ2-7	CSVERVLTGNGLAYEQYF
TRBV4-3	TRBJ2-4	CASSQDVDRGIISQYF
TRBV4-3	TRBJ2-3	CASSQDAGDTQYF
TRBV28	TRBJ2-2	CASSRITGELFF